This T cell receptor (beta chain) was found in a study of a mutant IDH1 vaccine in newly diagnosed glioma. Study in general: Vaccines were begun 4-6 weeks after radiotherapy alone, or with temozolomide cycles. Prior therapy was radiotherapy, temozolomide, or both; most received both. Study conclusions and caveats: Pseudoprogression appeared unlinked to shifts in leading peripheral T cell clonotypes.

Time point of the sample: week 5, during vaccination. In the vaccine, a single dose held 300 ug of the mutant IDH1 20-mer peptide, along with topical imiquimod. As concerns this clone: Its antigen is not identified.

Germline V gives CDR1 GTSNPN, CDR2 SVGIG (reference sequence). The CDR3 extends over 16 amino acids. Trimming cost V 1 base and J 0 bases, with 12 bases left between them. The protocol was immunoSEQ multiplex PCR, while the TCRdb copy is restricted to in-frame clones and leaves out a portion. The table has tens of thousands of clones, about 80% seen once. The chain carries TRBV30 and TRBJ1-4, with no clear D. The material sequenced was PBMCs, taken from a glioma patient whose treatment included an IDH1 peptide vaccine. The receptor was derived from a man aged 30 to 39 with glioma. The CDR3: CAWSALGVSTNEKLFF. CDR3 nucleotides: TGTGCCTGGAGTGCCCTGGGAGTCTCAACTAATGAAAAACTGTTTTTT.